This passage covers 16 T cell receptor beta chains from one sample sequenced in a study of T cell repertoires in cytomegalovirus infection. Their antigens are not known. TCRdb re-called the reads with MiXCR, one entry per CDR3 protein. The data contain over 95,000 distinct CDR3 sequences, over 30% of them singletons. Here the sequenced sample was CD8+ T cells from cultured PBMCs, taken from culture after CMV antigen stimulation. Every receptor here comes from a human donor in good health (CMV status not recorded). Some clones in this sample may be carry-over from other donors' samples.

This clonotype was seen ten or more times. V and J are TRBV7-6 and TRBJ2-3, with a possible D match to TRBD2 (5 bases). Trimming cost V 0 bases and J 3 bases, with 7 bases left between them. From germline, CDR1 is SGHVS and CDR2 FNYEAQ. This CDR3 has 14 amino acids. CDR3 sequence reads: CASSLAGVTDTQYF. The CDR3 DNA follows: TGTGCCAGCAGCTTAGCCGGGGTGACAGATACGCAGTATTTT.

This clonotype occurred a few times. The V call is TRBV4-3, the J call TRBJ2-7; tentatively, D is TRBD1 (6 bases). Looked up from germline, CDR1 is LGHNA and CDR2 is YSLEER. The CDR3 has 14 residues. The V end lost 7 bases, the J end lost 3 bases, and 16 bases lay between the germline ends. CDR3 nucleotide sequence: TGCGCCAGCAACCCCTCCGGACAGAGCTACGAGCAGTACTTC. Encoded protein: CASNPSGQSYEQYF.

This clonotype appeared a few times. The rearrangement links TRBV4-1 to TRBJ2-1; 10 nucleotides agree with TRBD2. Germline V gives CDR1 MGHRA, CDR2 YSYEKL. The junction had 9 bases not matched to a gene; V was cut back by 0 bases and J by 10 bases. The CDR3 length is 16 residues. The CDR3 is CASSQDASGGAWEQFF. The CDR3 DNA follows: TGCGCCAGCAGCCAAGATGCCAGCGGGGGGGCCTGGGAGCAGTTCTTC.

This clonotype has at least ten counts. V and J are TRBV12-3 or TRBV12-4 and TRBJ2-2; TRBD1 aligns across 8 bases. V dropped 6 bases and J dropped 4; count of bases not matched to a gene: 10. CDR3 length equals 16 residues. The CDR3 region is CASSKSRDRLTGELFF. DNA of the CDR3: TGTGCCAGCAGCAAGTCTAGGGACAGGCTCACCGGGGAGCTGTTTTTT.

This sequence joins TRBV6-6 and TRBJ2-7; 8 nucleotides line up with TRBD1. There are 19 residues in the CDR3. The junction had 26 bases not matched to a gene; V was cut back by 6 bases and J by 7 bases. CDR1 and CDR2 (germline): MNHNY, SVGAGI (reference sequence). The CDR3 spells CASSQHGQGRMRDYVEQYF. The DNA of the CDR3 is TGTGCCAGCAGCCAACACGGACAGGGACGGATGAGGGATTACGTGGAGCAGTACTTC.

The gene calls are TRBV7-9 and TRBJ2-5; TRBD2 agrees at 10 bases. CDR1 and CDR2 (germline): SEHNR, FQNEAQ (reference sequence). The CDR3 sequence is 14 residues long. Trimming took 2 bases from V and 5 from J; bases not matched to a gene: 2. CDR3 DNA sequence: TGTGCCAGCAGCTTAATTAGCGGGGGGGAGACCCAGTACTTC. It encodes CASSLISGGETQYF.

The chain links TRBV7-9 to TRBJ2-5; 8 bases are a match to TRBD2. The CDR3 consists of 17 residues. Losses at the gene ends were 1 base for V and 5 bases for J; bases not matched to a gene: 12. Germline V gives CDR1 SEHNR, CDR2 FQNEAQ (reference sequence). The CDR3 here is CASSLGGGLAVEETQYF. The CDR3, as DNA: TGTGCCAGCAGCTTAGGGGGAGGACTAGCTGTTGAGGAGACCCAGTACTTC.

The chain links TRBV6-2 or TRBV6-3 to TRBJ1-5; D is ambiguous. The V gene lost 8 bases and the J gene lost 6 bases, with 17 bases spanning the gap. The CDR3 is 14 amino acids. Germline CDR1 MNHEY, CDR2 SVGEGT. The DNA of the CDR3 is TGTGCCAGCTATTCCGTCGGGTCTGTTCAGCCCCAGCATTTT. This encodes CASYSVGSVQPQHF.

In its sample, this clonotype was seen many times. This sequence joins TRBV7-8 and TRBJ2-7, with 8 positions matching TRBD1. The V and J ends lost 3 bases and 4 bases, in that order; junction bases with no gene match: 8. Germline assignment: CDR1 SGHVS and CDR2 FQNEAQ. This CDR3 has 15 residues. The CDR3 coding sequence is TGTGCCAGCAGCTTTCGGACAGGGTTAGAGTACGAGCAGTACTTC. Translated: CASSFRTGLEYEQYF.

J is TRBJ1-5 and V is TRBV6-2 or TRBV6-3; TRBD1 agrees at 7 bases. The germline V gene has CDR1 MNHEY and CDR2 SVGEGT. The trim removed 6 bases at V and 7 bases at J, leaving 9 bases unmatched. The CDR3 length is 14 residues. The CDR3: CASSQDRVRQPQHF. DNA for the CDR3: TGTGCCAGCAGCCAAGACAGGGTTCGGCAGCCCCAGCATTTT.

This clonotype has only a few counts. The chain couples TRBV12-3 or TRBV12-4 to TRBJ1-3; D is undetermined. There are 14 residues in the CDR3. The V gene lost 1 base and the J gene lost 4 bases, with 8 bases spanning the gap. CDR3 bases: TGTGCCAGCAGTTTAGACGGTTTGGGAAACACCATATATTTT. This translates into CASSLDGLGNTIYF.

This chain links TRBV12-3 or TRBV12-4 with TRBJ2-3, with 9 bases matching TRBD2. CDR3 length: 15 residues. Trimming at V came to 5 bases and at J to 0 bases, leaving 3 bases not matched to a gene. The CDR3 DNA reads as TGTGCCAGCAGTCCGGGACTAGCAAGCACAGATACGCAGTATTTT. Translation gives CASSPGLASTDTQYF.

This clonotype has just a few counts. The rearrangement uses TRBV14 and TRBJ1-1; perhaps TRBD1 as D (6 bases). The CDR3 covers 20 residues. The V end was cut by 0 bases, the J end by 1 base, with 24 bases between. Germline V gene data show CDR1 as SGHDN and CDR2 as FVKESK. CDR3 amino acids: CASSQDIGGPLTLPNTEAFF. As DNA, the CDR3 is TGTGCCAGCAGCCAAGACATTGGGGGGCCCCTGACATTACCGAACACTGAAGCTTTCTTT.

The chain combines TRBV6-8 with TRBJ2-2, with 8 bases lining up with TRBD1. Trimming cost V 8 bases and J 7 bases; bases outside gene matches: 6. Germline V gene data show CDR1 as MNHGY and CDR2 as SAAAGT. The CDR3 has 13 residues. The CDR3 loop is CASQDRGDGELFF. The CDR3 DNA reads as TGTGCCAGCCAAGACAGGGGTGACGGGGAGCTGTTTTTT.

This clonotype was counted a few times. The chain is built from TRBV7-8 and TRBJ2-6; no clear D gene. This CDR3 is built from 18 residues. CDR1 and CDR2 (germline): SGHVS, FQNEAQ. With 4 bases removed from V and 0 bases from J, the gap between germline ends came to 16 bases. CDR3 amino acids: CASSSWKATTSGANVLTF. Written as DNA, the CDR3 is TGTGCCAGCAGCTCGTGGAAGGCTACTACCTCTGGGGCCAACGTCCTGACTTTC.

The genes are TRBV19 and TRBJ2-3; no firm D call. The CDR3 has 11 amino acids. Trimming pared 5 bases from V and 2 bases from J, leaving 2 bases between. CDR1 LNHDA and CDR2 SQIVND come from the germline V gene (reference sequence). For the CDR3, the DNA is TGTGCCAGTAGTGTCACAGATACGCAGTATTTT. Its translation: CASSVTDTQYF. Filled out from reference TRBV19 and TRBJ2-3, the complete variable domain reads DGGITQSPKYLFRKEGQNVTLSCEQNLNHDAMYWYRQDPGQGLRLIYYSQIVNDFQKGDIAEGYSVSREKKESFPLTVTSAQKNPTAFYLCASSVTDTQYFGPGTRLTVL.